This is a list of T cell receptor beta chains from one sample in a study of CD8+ T cells in alopecia areata. The table came from immunoSEQ multiplex PCR; TCRdb's copy has only in-frame clones and leaves some out. The sample holds 110,000 or so clones, roughly three fifths seen once. The input for sequencing was CD4+ T cells sorted from blood, taken at week 24, from a patient treated with tofacitinib. These receptors came from a human donor with alopecia areata. Each CDR3 is given with its conserved first and last residue. The D gene is left open where the match is weak. Rows may omit the clone size; those that give it use once, few, many or a size class.

D,size,V,CDR3
.,.,TRBV6-5,CASSRTEKNIQYF
.,.,TRBV6-1,CASSEHLNTEAFF
TRBD2,few,TRBV5-1,CASSPGGTSGDSYEQYF
.,.,TRBV15,CATSRDVGSGNIQYF
.,.,TRBV2,CASSSTGLSNQPQHF
.,.,TRBV7-2,CASSLGGRAKETQYF
.,.,TRBV19,CASSPQAGASYEQYF
TRBD2,.,TRBV4-2,CASSHAGLAETQYF
.,few,TRBV5-1,CASSSRQSSYNSPLHF
.,.,TRBV7-9,CASSLEALRTGELFF
.,.,TRBV29-1,CSVERGGPEAFF
TRBD2,.,TRBV4-3,CASSQDQLAGGGNEQFF
.,.,TRBV2,CASRGIAAYSGWFF